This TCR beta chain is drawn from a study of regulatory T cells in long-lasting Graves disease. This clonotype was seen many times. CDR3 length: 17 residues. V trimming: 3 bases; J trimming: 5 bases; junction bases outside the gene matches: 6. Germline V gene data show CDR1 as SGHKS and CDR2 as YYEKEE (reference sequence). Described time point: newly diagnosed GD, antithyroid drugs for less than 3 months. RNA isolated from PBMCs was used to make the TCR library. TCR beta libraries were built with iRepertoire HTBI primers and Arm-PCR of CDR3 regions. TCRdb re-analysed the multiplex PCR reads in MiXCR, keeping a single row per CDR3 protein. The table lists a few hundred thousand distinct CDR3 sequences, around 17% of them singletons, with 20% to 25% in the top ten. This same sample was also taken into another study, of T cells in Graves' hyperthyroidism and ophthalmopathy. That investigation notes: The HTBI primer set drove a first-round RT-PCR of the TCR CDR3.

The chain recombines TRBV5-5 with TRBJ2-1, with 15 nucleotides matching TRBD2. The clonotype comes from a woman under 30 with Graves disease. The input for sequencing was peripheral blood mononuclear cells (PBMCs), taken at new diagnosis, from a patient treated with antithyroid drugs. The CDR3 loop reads CASSWGLAGGSNNEQFF. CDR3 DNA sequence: TGTGCCAGCAGCTGGGGACTAGCGGGAGGAAGTAACAATGAGCAGTTCTTC.